This TCR beta chain was retrieved from a study of T cell changes during pregnancy in multiple sclerosis (dated by TCRdb to between 2019 and 2020). Background for the entire study: Changes in the T cell repertoire over the course of pregnancy were examined in this study in women with multiple sclerosis.

Library creation used the immunoSEQ multiplex PCR assay. What TCRdb holds here is the immuneACCESS table cut down to in-frame rearrangements. Part of the clones is not present; checked against another copy, under half of the missing clones reflect an unresolved V gene, and the others are unexplained. For this sample the table gives over 85,000 clones, of which 90% were detected only once. Roughly 0.79% of the sample rests with the top ten. With regard to this clone: Its target antigen remains unknown. One base away there is no much larger clone; base qualities are not given.

Trimming at the junction amounts to 3 bases on V and 7 bases on J, and the germline ends lie 13 bases apart. The germline V gene (reference sequence) sets CDR1 to LNHDA and CDR2 to SQIVND. Measured from the cysteine to the phenylalanine, the CDR3 is 13 residues long. The read is trimmed to its CDR3 DNA, 39 bases read in frame from base 1. The V and J genes are TRBV19 and TRBJ2-7; the D gene cannot be resolved reliably. This material consisted of peripheral blood, taken in the second trimester of pregnancy. The clonotype originates from a female donor in good health, enrolled as a control in a pregnancy study. The sequenced DNA is TGTGCCAGTAGTATTGGCAGATCTCTGGAGCAGTACTTC. Its translation reads: CASSIGRSLEQYF.